Sequencing of this T cell receptor (beta chain) was carried out in a study of cytotoxic CD8 clonotypes in ibrutinib-treated CLL. On the study more broadly: Among the patients, ten to eleven presented as relapsed/refractory and roughly 15 as treatment-naive; around 18 showed unmutated IGHV.

This clone was counted once. Its antigen is unidentified. Investigators sought sequencing depths of between 1 in 200,000 and 1 in 1 million T cells. Data came from immunoSEQ multiplex PCR; TCRdb stores just in-frame clones and leaves some out. In the table there are about 140,000 clones, approximately 90% of which are singletons. Study-level points and caveats: Treatment saw public clonotypes, which were uncommon, either contract or stay stable. Sustained-remission patients were sampled at one set of times and progressing patients at different ones.

The CDR3 loop spans 14 amino acids. Trimming at V came to 3 bases and at J to 4 bases, leaving 2 bases not matched to a gene. Germline V gene lookup returns CDR1 LNHNV and CDR2 YYDKDF (reference sequence). This receptor was obtained from a human donor with chronic lymphocytic leukemia. The sample was PBMCs, taken after 12 months of ibrutinib treatment. This rearrangement joins TRBV15 to TRBJ2-7, with 11 bases matching TRBD2. The CDR3, as DNA: TGTGCCACCAGCAGGGGGACTAGCGGATACGAGCAGTACTTC. Translating it yields CATSRGTSGYEQYF.